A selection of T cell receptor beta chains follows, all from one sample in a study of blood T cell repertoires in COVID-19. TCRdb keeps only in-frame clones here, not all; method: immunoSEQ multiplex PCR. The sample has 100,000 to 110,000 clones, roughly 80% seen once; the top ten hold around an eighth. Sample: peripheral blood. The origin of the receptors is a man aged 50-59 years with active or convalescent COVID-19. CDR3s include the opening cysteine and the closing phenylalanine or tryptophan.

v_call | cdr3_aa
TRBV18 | CASSPYRDRYTEAFF
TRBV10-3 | CAISESGRGTEAFF
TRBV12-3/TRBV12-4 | CASSRGYGYTF
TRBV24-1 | CATSLPSTDTQYF
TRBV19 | CASRGSRGDTGELFF
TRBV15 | CATSHGGALSYEQYF
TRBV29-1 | CSVRTGTGNTGELFF
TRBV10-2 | CASRDREFEKLFF
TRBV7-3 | CASSPRGLAGPPGGNEQFF
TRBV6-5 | CASSRNGVDTEAFF
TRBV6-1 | CASSDLRKTGELFF
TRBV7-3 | CASSLTGRVNTGELFF
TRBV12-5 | CASGLGGLEQYF
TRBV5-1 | CASSPGVRTEAFF
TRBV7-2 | CASSWEETSHNEQFF
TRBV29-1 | CSVQTGGDAEAFF
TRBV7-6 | CASSLAGGHRHEQYF
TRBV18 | CASSPGVGVGQPQHF
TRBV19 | CASSSRLAGGTDTQYF
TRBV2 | CASSDYEAFF
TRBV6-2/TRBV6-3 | CASSSGYSGANVLTF
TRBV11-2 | CASSYGTSGTQYF
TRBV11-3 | CASSLVYRDTSYEQYF
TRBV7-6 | CASSSGRTSGRSRQYF
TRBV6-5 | CASTLSSGANVLTF
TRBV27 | CASKPLRDRARETQYF
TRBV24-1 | CATSQGGLDTQYF
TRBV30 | CAWKGTTTADTQYF
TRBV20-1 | CSASHPGYNYGYTF
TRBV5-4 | CASSLTGDTYEQYF
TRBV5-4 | CASSSGGGQETQYF
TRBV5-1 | CASSSGLAENEQFF
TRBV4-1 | CASSQDPAGRAINEQFF
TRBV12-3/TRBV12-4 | CASSLGSQETQYF
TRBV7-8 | CASSLVAENTEAFF
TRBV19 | CASSMGLAGQETQYF
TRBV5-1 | CASSGDRRSYEQYF
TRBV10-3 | CAISEVGLARQETQYF
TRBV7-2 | CASSWGQGDEKLFF
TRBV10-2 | CASSDLTSSYEQYF
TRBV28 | CASSLGGGAQSPLHF
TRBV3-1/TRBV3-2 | CASSRLGGGKMTGELFF
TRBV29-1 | CSVEFLDRANTEAFF
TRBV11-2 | CASSPLGTDYYGYTF
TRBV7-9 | CASSSPQGLTF
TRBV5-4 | CASSYGLAAYEQYF
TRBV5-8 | CASSPGFGNQPQHF
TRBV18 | CASSPRGQGAWLTDEKLFF
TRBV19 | CASSNRDRGILNYGYTF
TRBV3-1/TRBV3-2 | CASSQEVGGPNNEQFF
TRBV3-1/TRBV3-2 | CASSQEGGTYGYTF
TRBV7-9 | CASSPLGRRELFF
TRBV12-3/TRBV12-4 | CASRQSYEQYF
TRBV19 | CASSIKFGGGNQPQHF